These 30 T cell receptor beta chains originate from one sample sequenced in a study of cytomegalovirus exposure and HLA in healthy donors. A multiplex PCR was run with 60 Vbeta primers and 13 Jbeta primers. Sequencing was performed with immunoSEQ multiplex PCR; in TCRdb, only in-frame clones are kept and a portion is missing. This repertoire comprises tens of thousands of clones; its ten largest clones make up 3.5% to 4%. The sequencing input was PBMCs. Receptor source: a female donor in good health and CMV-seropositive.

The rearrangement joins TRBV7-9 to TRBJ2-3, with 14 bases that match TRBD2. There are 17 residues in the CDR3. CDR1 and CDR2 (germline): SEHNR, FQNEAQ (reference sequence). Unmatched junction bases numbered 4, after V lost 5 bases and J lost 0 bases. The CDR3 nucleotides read TGTGCCAGCAGCAAGGGACTAGCGGGGGCTAGCACAGATACGCAGTATTTT. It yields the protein CASSKGLAGASTDTQYF.

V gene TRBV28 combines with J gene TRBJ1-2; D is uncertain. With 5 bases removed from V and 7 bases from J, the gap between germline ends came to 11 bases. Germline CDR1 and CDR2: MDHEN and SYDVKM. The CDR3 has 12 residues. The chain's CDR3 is CASSPRGSGYTF. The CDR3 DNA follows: TGTGCCAGCAGTCCCCGGGGAAGTGGCTACACCTTC.

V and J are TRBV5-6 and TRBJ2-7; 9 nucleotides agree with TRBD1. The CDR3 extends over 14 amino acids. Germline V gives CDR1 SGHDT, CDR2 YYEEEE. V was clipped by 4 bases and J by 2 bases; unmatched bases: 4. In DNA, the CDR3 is TGTGCCAGCAGCCTCCGGGACAGGGCCTACGAGCAGTACTTC. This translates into CASSLRDRAYEQYF.

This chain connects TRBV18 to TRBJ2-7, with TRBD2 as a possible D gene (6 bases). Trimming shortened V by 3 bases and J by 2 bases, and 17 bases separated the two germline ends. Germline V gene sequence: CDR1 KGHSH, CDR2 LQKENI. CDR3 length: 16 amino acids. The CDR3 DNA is TGTGCCAGCTCACCCCGCGGGGCCACTAAACCCTACGAGCAGTACTTC. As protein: CASSPRGATKPYEQYF.

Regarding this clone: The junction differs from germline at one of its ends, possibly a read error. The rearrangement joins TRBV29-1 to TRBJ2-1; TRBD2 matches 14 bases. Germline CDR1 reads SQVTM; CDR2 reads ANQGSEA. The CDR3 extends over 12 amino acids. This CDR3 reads CSSRTSGGTGIF. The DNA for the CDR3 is TGCAGCTCGCGGACTAGCGGGGGGACCGGGATCTTC.

Written as DNA, the CDR3 is TGTGCCAGCAGCCGACAGCGGGGGGGCGAGGATACGCAGTATTTT. As protein: CASSRQRGGEDTQYF. The rearrangement joins TRBV5-4 to TRBJ2-3; 10 positions agree with TRBD2. With V trimmed by 4 bases and J by 6 bases, 8 bases remained unmatched. The CDR3 length is 15 residues. Germline loops: CDR1 SGHNT, CDR2 YYREEE (reference sequence).

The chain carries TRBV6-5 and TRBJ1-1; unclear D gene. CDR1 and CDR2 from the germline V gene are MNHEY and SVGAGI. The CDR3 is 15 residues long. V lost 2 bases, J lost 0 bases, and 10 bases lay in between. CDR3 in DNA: TGTGCCAGCAGTTACGGAAACAGTATGAACACTGAAGCTTTCTTT. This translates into CASSYGNSMNTEAFF.

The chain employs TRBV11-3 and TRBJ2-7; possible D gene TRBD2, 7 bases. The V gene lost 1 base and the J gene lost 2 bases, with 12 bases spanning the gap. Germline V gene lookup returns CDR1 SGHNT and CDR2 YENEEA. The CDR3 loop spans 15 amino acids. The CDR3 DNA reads TGTGCCAGCAGCTTAGGAGGGGGGGATACCTACGAGCAGTACTTC. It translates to CASSLGGGDTYEQYF.

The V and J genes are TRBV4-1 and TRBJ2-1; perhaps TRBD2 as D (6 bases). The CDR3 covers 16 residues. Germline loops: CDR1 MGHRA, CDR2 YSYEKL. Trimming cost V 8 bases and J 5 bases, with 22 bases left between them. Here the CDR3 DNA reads TGCGCCAGCGGGCCTAGTGGGACTGCTGGACACAATGAGCAGTTCTTC. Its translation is CASGPSGTAGHNEQFF.

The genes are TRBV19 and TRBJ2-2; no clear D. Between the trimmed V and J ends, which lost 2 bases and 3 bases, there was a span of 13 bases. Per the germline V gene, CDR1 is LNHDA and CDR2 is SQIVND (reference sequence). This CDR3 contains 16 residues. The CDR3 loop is CASSIRSRVDTGELFF. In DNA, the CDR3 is TGTGCCAGTAGTATAAGGAGTCGTGTTGACACCGGGGAGCTGTTTTTT.

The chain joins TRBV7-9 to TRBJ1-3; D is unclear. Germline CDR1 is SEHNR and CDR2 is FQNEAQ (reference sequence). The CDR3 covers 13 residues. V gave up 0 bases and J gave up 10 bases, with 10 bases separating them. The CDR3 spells CASSLALGETIYF. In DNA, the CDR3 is TGTGCCAGCAGCTTAGCGCTCGGGGAGACCATATATTTT.

For the CDR3, the DNA is TGTGCCAGCAGCACTCAGGGCTACGAGCAGTACTTC. Amino acids: CASSTQGYEQYF. This chain uses TRBV11-2 with TRBJ2-7; the D gene is possibly TRBD1 (5 bases). This CDR3 comprises 12 residues. V lost 5 bases to trimming and J lost 3 bases, with 8 bases between them. Germline loops: CDR1 SGHAT, CDR2 FQNNGV.

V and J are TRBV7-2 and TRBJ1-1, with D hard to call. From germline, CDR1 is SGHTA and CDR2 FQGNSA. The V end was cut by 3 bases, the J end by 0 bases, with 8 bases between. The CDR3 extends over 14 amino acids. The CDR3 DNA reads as TGTGCCAGCAGCTTTGGGCAGATGAACACTGAAGCTTTCTTT. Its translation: CASSFGQMNTEAFF.

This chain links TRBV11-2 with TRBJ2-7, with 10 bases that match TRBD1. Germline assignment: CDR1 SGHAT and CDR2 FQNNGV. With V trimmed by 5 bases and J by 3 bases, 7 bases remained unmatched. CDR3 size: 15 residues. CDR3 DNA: TGTGCCAGCAGCCAGGGACAGGGGATCGGCTACGAGCAGTACTTC. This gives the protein CASSQGQGIGYEQYF.

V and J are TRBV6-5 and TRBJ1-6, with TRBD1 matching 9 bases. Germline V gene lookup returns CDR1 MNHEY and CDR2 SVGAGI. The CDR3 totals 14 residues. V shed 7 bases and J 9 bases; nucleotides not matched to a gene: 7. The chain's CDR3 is CASTPGTGFSPLHF. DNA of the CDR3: TGTGCCAGCACCCCCGGGACAGGGTTTTCACCCCTCCACTTT.

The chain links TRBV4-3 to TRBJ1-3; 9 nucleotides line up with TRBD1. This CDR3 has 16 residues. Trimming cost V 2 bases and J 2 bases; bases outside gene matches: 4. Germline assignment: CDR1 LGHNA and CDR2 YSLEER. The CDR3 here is CASSQQQGATGNTIYF. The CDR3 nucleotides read TGCGCCAGCAGCCAACAACAGGGGGCTACTGGAAACACCATATATTTT.

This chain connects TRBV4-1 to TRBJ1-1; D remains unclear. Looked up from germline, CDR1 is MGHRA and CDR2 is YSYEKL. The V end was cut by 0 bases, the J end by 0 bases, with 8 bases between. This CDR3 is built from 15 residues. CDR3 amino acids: CASSQEESLNTEAFF. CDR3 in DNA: TGCGCCAGCAGCCAAGAGGAGTCCTTGAACACTGAAGCTTTCTTT.

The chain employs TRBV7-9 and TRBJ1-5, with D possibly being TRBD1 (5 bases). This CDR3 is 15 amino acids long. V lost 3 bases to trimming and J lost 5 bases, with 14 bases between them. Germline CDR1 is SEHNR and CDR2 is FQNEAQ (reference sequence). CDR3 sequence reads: CASSLDNSGHQPQHF. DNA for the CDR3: TGTGCCAGCAGCTTGGACAACTCAGGGCATCAGCCCCAGCATTTT.

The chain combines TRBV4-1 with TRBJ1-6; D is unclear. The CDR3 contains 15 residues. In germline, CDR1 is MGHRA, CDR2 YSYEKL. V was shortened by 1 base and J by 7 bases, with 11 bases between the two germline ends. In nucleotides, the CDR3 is TGCGCCAGCAGCCAAGGAAAGGGAGGGAATTCACCCCTCCACTTT. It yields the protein CASSQGKGGNSPLHF.

CDR3 DNA sequence: TGTGCCAGCAGCTTAGCGCTAGGGGGCCAATACGAGCAGTACTTC. Amino acids: CASSLALGGQYEQYF. V usage is TRBV7-2 and J usage is TRBJ2-7, with 7 bases lining up with TRBD1. This CDR3 contains 15 residues. The V segment lost 0 bases and the J segment 4 bases; nucleotides outside the gene matches: 6. Germline V gene lookup returns CDR1 SGHTA and CDR2 FQGNSA.

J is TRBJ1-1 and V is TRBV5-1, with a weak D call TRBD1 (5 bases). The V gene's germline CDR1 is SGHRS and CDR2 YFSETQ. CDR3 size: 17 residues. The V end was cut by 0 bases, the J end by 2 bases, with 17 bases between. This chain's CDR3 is CASSLAVAGQTNTEAFF. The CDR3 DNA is TGCGCCAGCAGCTTGGCCGTGGCAGGGCAAACTAACACTGAAGCTTTCTTT.

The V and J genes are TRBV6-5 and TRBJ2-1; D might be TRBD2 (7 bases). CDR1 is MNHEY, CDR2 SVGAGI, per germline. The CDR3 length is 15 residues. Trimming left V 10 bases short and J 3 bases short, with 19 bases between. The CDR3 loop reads CATEILRGLYNEQFF. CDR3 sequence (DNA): TGTGCCACTGAGATCCTGCGGGGGCTCTACAATGAGCAGTTCTTC.

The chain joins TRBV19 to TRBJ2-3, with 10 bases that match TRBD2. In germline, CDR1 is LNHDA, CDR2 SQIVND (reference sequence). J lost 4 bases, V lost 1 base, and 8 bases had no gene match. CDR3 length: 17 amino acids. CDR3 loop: CASSIALAGVGPDTQYF. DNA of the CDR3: TGTGCCAGTAGTATAGCTCTAGCGGGAGTAGGGCCAGATACGCAGTATTTT. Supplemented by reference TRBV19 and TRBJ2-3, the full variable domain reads DGGITQSPKYLFRKEGQNVTLSCEQNLNHDAMYWYRQDPGQGLRLIYYSQIVNDFQKGDIAEGYSVSREKKESFPLTVTSAQKNPTAFYLCASSIALAGVGPDTQYFGPGTRLTVL.

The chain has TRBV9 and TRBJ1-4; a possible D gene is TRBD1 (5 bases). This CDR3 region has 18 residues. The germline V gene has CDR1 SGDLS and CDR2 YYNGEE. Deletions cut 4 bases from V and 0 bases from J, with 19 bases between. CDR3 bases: TGTGCCAGCAGCCCCGGGGGGGGAATGGGAGCAACTAATGAAAAACTGTTTTTT. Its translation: CASSPGGGMGATNEKLFF.

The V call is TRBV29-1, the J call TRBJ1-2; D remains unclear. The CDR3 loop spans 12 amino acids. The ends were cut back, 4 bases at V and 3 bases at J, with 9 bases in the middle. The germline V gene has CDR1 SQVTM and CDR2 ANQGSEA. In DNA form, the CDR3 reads TGCAGCGTTGCCGGGAACGACTATGGCTACACCTTC. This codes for CSVAGNDYGYTF.

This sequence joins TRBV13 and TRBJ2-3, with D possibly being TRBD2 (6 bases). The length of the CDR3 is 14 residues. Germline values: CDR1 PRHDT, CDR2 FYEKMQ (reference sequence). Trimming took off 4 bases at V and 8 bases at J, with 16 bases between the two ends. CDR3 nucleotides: TGTGCCAGCAGCTCCTCGGCGGGGACTCTTACGCAGTATTTT. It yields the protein CASSSSAGTLTQYF.

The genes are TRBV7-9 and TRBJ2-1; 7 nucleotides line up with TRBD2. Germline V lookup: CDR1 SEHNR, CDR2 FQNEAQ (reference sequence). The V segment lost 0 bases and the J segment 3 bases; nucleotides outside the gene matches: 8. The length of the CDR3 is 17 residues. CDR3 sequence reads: CASSLAFGGLIYNEQFF. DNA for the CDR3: TGTGCCAGCAGCTTAGCGTTCGGGGGACTAATCTACAATGAGCAGTTCTTC.

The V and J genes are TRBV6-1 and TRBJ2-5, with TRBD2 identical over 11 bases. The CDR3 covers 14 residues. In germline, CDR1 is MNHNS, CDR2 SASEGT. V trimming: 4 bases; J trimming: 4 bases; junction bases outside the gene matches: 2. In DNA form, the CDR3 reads TGTGCCAGCAGTGCGGGACTAGCGGTAGAGACCCAGTACTTC. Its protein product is CASSAGLAVETQYF.

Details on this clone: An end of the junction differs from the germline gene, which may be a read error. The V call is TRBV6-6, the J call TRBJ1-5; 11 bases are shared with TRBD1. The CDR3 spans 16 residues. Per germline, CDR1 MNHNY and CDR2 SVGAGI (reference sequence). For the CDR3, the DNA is TGTGCCAGCACCCCCGGGTTCGGGACAGGGGGGCCTCCCAGGGGTTTT. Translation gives CASTPGFGTGGPPRGF.

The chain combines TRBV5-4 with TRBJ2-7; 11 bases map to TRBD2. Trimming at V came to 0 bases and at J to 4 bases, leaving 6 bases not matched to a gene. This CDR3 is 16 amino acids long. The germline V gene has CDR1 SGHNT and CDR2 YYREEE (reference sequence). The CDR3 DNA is TGTGCCAGCAGCTTGGGTAGCGGGGGGGCGGGATACGAGCAGTACTTC. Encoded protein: CASSLGSGGAGYEQYF.